This T cell receptor beta chain was observed in a study of T-cell reconstitution after alpha-beta-depleted transplantation in children. This clonotype was detected many times. The V end lost 0 bases, the J end lost 6 bases, and 10 bases lay between the germline ends. CDR3 length equals 14 residues. The authors prepared the TCRbeta library with unique molecular identifiers. MiXCR, applied by TCRdb to the PCR reads, yields one record per CDR3 protein. In the table there are 90,000 to 95,000 distinct CDR3 sequences, 12% of which are singletons. This material consisted of PBMCs from the stem cell graft donor, taken from the stem cell graft. V usage is TRBV12-3 or TRBV12-4 and J usage is TRBJ2-3; possibly TRBD2 for D (5 bases). The TCR was taken from a human donor who donated a stem cell graft to a child with inherited bone marrow failure. The CDR3 loop is CASSLAWEKDTQYF. Here the CDR3 DNA reads TGTGCCAGCAGTTTAGCTTGGGAGAAGGATACGCAGTATTTT.